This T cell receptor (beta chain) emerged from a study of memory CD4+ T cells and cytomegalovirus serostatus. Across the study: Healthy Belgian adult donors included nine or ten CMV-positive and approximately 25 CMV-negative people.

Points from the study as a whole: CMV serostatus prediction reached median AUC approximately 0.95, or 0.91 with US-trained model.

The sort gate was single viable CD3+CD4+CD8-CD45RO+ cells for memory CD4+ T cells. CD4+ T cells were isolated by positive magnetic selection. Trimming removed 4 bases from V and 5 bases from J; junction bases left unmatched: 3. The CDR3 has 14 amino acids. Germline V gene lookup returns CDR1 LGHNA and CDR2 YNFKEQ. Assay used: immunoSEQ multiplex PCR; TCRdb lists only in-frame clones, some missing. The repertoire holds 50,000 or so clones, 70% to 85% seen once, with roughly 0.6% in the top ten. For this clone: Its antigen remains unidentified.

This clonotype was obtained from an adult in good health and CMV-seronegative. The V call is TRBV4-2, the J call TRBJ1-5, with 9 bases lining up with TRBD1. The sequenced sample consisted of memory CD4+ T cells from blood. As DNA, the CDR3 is TGTGCCAGCAGCCCGGGACAGGGCTATCAGCCCCAGCATTTT. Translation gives CASSPGQGYQPQHF.